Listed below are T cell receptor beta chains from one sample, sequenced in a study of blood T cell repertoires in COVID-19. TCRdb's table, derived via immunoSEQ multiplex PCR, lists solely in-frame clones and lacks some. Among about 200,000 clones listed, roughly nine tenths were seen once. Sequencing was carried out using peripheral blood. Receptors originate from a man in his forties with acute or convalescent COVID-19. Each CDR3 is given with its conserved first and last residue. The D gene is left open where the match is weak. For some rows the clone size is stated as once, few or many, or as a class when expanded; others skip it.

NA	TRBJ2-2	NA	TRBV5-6	CASSLGDGELFF	TGTGCCAGCAGCTTAGGGGACGGGGAGCTGTTTTTT
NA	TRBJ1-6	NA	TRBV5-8	CASSSGVYYNSPLHF	TGTGCCAGCAGCTCCGGGGTCTATTATAATTCACCCCTCCACTTT
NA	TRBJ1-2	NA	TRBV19	CASAKGGATGYGYTF	TGTGCCAGTGCGAAAGGAGGGGCTACAGGTTATGGCTACACCTTC
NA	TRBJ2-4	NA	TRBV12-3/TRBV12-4	CASGPQGGNIQYF	TGTGCCAGCGGGCCCCAGGGGGGAAACATTCAGTACTTC
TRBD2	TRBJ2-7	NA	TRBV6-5	CASSIAGTQNEQYF	TGTGCCAGCAGTATAGCGGGGACGCAAAACGAGCAGTACTTC
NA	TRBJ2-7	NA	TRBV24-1	CATSDPGAGGYEQYF	TGTGCCACCAGTGACCCAGGGGCTGGGGGCTACGAGCAGTACTTC
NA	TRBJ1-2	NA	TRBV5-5	CASSRRDGTYGYTF	TGTGCCAGCAGCCGGCGGGACGGAACATATGGCTACACCTTC
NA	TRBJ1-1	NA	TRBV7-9	CASSSPWRGLTEAFF	TGTGCCAGCAGCTCTCCGTGGAGGGGATTGACTGAAGCTTTCTTT
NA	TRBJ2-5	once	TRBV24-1	CATSEPGHSMEETQYF	TGTGCCACCAGTGAGCCGGGACACTCCATGGAGGAGACCCAGTACTTC
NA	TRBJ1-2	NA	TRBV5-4	CASSPGHGYTF	TGTGCCAGCAGCCCGGGTCATGGCTACACCTTC
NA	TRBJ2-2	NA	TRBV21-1	CASSKLPGGSGGVLTGELFF	TGTGCCAGCAGCAAACTCCCAGGAGGTAGCGGGGGGGTATTGACCGGGGAGCTGTTTTTT
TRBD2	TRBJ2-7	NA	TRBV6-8	CASSYSKFREGFYEQYF	TGTGCCAGCAGTTACTCGAAATTCAGGGAGGGGTTCTACGAGCAGTACTTC
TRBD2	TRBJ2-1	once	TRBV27	CASSFYGTSVPTRKFF	TGTGCCAGCAGTTTCTACGGGACTAGCGTACCCACCCGAAAGTTCTTC
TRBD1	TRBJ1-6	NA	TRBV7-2	CASSSNAGTGDSPLHF	TGTGCCAGCAGCTCGAACGCCGGGACAGGGGATTCACCCCTCCACTTT
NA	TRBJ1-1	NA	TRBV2	CASSESINTEAFF	TGTGCCAGCAGTGAAAGCATAAACACTGAAGCTTTCTTT
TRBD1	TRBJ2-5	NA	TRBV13	CASSFQTGSPGETQYF	TGTGCCAGCAGCTTCCAGACAGGGTCTCCGGGAGAGACCCAGTACTTC
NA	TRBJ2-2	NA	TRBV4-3	CATEGAGELFF	TGCGCCACCGAGGGTGCCGGGGAGCTGTTTTTT
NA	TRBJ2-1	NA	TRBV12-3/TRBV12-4	CASIGGNNEQFF	TGTGCCAGCATCGGAGGAAACAATGAGCAGTTCTTC
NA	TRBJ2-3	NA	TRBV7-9	CASSLGQGGVSTDTQYF	TGTGCCAGCAGCTTAGGTCAGGGGGGAGTTAGCACAGATACGCAGTATTTT
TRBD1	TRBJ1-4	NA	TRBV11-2	CASSRGQGDEKLFF	TGTGCCAGCAGTCGGGGACAGGGAGATGAAAAACTGTTTTTT
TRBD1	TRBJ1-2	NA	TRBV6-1	CASSEAQGSGYGYTF	TGTGCCAGCAGTGAGGCACAGGGGTCTGGGTATGGCTACACCTTC
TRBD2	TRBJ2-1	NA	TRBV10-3	CAIGEWGGVDEQFF	TGTGCCATCGGTGAGTGGGGGGGAGTGGATGAGCAGTTCTTC
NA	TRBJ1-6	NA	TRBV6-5	CASIPLIGDSPLHF	TGTGCCAGCATTCCACTGATTGGTGATTCACCCCTCCACTTT
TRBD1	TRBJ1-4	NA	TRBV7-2	CASSPRTGPFNEKLFF	TGTGCCAGCAGCCCGAGGACAGGGCCCTTTAATGAAAAACTGTTTTTT
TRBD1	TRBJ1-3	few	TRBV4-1	CASSQEPRTGRRGGNTIYF	TGCGCCAGCAGCCAAGAACCAAGGACAGGGAGACGTGGTGGAAACACCATATATTTT
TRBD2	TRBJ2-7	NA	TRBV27	CASSLWWREGPINYEQYF	TGTGCCAGCAGTTTATGGTGGCGGGAGGGCCCTATAAACTACGAGCAGTACTTC
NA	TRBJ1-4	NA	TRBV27	CASGFSGKEKLFF	TGTGCCAGCGGGTTCTCAGGGAAGGAAAAACTGTTTTTT
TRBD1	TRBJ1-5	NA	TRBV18	CASSPPGRGQNQPQHF	TGTGCCAGCTCACCACCGGGCAGGGGGCAAAATCAGCCCCAGCATTTT
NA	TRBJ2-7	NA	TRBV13	CASSLFGTIYEQYF	TGTGCCAGCAGCTTATTTGGGACAATCTACGAGCAGTACTTC
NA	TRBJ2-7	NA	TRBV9	CASSVGEVAYEQYF	TGTGCCAGCAGCGTAGGGGAGGTAGCCTACGAGCAGTACTTC
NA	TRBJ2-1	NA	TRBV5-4	CASSLAYRAVEQFF	TGTGCCAGCAGCTTGGCCTACAGGGCCGTTGAGCAGTTCTTC
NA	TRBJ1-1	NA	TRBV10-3	CAISEPNRKMNTEAFF	TGTGCCATCAGTGAGCCAAACAGGAAGATGAACACTGAAGCTTTCTTT
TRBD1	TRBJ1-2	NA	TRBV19	CASSLDRDRYGYTF	TGTGCCAGTAGCCTCGACAGGGATAGATATGGCTACACCTTC
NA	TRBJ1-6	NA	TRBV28	CATTGSSSYNSPLHF	TGTGCCACCACAGGGTCCTCCTCCTATAATTCACCCCTCCACTTT
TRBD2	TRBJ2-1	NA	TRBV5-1	CASSFGGGAVYNEQFF	TGCGCCAGCAGCTTCGGCGGGGGGGCCGTATACAATGAGCAGTTCTTC
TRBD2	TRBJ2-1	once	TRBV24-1	CATSTGTSGPYNEQFF	TGTGCCACCAGTACAGGGACTAGCGGGCCTTACAATGAGCAGTTCTTC
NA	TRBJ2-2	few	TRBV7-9	CASSLAAGYGAGELFF	TGTGCCAGCAGCTTAGCCGCGGGGTACGGGGCCGGGGAGCTGTTTTTT
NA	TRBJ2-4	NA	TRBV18	CASSAGHEAKNIQYF	TGTGCCAGCTCAGCTGGACATGAAGCCAAAAACATTCAGTACTTC
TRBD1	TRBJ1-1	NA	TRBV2	CASRLEGAAAEAFF	TGTGCCAGCAGACTAGAGGGGGCGGCGGCTGAAGCTTTCTTT
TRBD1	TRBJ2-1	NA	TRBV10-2	CATWDRRNLVNEQFF	TGCGCCACCTGGGACAGGAGAAACCTAGTCAATGAGCAGTTCTTC
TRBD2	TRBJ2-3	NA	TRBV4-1	CASSHTSESTDTQYF	TGCGCCAGCAGCCATACTAGCGAGAGCACAGATACGCAGTATTTT
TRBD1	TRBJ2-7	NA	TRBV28	CASSLLPGGQDEQYF	TGTGCCAGCAGTTTACTCCCAGGGGGCCAGGACGAGCAGTACTTC
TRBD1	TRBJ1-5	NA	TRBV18	CASSPGQGLVQPQHF	TGTGCCAGCTCACCGGGACAGGGTTTGGTTCAGCCCCAGCATTTT
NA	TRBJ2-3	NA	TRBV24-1	CATSDPVRADTQYF	TGTGCCACCAGTGATCCGGTTCGAGCAGATACGCAGTATTTT
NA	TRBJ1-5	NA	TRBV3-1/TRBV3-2	CASSQGGRQPQHF	TGTGCCAGCAGCCAGGGAGGGAGGCAGCCCCAGCATTTT
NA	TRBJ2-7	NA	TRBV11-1	CASSYGTGTYEQYF	TGTGCCAGCAGCTACGGGACTGGAACCTACGAGCAGTACTTC
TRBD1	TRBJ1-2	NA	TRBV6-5	CASSYPGQGYYGYTF	TGTGCCAGCAGTTACCCCGGACAGGGTTACTATGGCTACACCTTC
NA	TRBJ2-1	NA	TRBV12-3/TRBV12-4	CASSSRLEQFF	TGTGCCAGCAGTTCCAGACTCGAGCAGTTCTTC
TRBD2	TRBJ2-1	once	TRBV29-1	CSVLIAGAVDEQFF	TGCAGCGTCCTGATTGCGGGAGCTGTGGATGAGCAGTTCTTC
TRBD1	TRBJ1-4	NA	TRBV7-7	CASSSIRQGRNEKLFF	TGTGCCAGCAGCTCCATAAGACAGGGGCGGAATGAAAAACTGTTTTTT
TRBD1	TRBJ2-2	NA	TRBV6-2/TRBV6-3	CASSYPSGQLINTGELFF	TGTGCCAGCAGTTACCCCTCGGGACAGCTCATTAACACCGGGGAGCTGTTTTTT
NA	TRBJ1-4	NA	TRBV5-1	CASSPQGGTNEKLFF	TGCGCCAGCAGCCCACAGGGTGGTACTAATGAAAAACTGTTTTTT
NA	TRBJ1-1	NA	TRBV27	CASSKLQEGRGLTLNTEAFF	TGTGCCAGCAGTAAGCTTCAAGAGGGGCGGGGGCTTACGTTAAACACTGAAGCTTTCTTT
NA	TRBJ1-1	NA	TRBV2	CASRPGEGTEAFF	TGTGCCAGCCGACCCGGGGAGGGCACTGAAGCTTTCTTT
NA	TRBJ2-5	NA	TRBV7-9	CASSFAVVRRPQGETQYF	TGTGCCAGCAGCTTTGCCGTAGTTCGCCGGCCTCAGGGAGAGACCCAGTACTTC
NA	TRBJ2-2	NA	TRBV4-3	CASSQDRAGLGPGELFF	TGCGCCAGCAGCCAAGATAGGGCCGGTCTGGGGCCCGGGGAGCTGTTTTTT
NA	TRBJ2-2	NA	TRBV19	CASSMGTTEGELFF	TGTGCCAGTAGTATGGGAACGACAGAAGGGGAGCTGTTTTTT
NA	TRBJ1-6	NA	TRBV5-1	CASSAHGPGIQNSPLHF	TGCGCCAGCAGCGCCCATGGCCCCGGGATACAAAATTCACCCCTCCACTTT
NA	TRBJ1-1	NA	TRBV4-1	CASSQDGRGAFF	TGCGCCAGCAGCCAAGATGGGAGAGGAGCTTTCTTT